The 11 T cell receptor beta chains below all came from one sample that was sequenced in a study of neurological immune-mediated disorders. TCRdb redid the calling of the 5' RACE reads with MiXCR, one entry per CDR3 protein. This sample has about 50,000 distinct CDR3 sequences, with 10% found just once. Sequenced input: PBMCs. Receptor source: a man in his 70s with HTLV-1-associated myelopathy (HAM/TSP).

This clonotype appeared many times. DNA of the CDR3: TGCGCCAGCAGCCCGCCCATAGCGGGAGGAGACATTCAGTACTTC. This gives the protein CASSPPIAGGDIQYF. The chain joins TRBV5-1 to TRBJ2-4; 10 nucleotides line up with TRBD2. This CDR3 is built from 15 residues. Trimming removed 4 bases from V and 8 bases from J; junction bases left unmatched: 9. The germline gives CDR1 SGHRS, CDR2 YFSETQ.

This clonotype showed up many times. This chain connects TRBV7-2 to TRBJ2-1, with unresolved D. Germline V gene data show CDR1 as SGHTA and CDR2 as FQGNSA. The CDR3 has 14 residues. The V end lost 1 base, the J end lost 11 bases, and 15 bases lay between the germline ends. The CDR3 region has the DNA TGTGCCAGCAGCTTAGGACTCGGTGGTAGCAAGCAGTTCTTC. Its protein product is CASSLGLGGSKQFF. Looking up the rest from reference TRBV7-2 and TRBJ2-1 gives the full variable domain: GAGVSQSPSNKVTEKGKDVELRCDPISGHTALYWYRQSLGQGLEFLIYFQGNSAPDKSGLPSDRFSAERTGGSVSTLTIQRTQQEDSAVYLCASSLGLGGSKQFFGPGTRLTVL.

The sample holds many counts of this clonotype. The rearrangement uses TRBV20-1 and TRBJ2-2, with 7 positions matching TRBD2. V gave up 3 bases and J gave up 5 bases; unmatched junction bases: 6. CDR1 is DFQATT, CDR2 SNEGSKA, per germline (reference sequence). This CDR3 is 14 amino acids long. The CDR3 region has the DNA TGCAGTGCTAGCGACGGAGCGGGGACCGGGGAGCTGTTTTTT. Protein sequence: CSASDGAGTGELFF.

This clonotype was recorded many times. The chain employs TRBV20-1 and TRBJ1-1; TRBD1 is a possible D gene (6 bases). Trimming removed 5 bases at V and 0 bases at J, with 16 bases between. CDR3 length equals 15 residues. Per the germline V gene, CDR1 is DFQATT and CDR2 is SNEGSKA (reference sequence). The CDR3 DNA sequence: TGCAGTGCTGTAACGAGGGGGAGAATGAACACTGAAGCTTTCTTT. Residues: CSAVTRGRMNTEAFF.

This clonotype was seen at least ten times. The chain couples TRBV5-1 to TRBJ1-2; D is unresolved. Trimming pared 1 base from V and 4 bases from J, leaving 8 bases between. CDR1 and CDR2 (germline): SGHRS, YFSETQ. The CDR3 consists of 13 residues. For the CDR3, the DNA is TGCGCCAGCAGCTTGTTACTGGGCTATGGCTACACCTTC. Its protein product is CASSLLLGYGYTF.

This clonotype has a count of ten or more. The chain recombines TRBV7-6 with TRBJ1-5; the D gene is possibly TRBD1 (6 bases). The CDR3 loop spans 14 amino acids. V shed 1 base and J shed 5 bases, with 9 bases lying between them. Germline V gene sequence: CDR1 SGHVS, CDR2 FNYEAQ. In DNA, the CDR3 is TGTGCCAGCAGCTTAGGAGGGGGATATCAGCCCCAGCATTTT. As protein: CASSLGGGYQPQHF.

This clonotype was counted ten times or more. The gene calls are TRBV20-1 and TRBJ2-1; 9 nucleotides line up with TRBD2. V was pared by 7 bases and J by 9 bases, with 7 bases of the junction left unmatched. The length of the CDR3 is 12 residues. The germline V gene encodes CDR1 DFQATT and CDR2 SNEGSKA (reference sequence). CDR3 nucleotides: TGCAGTGTATCGCGGGAGGGCCGTGAGCAGTTCTTC. Protein sequence: CSVSREGREQFF.

This clonotype was seen at least ten times. The rearrangement uses TRBV7-2 and TRBJ1-4, with D perhaps matching TRBD1 (5 bases). Germline-derived CDR1 and CDR2 are SGHTA and FQGNSA. Trimming took off 5 bases at V and 7 bases at J, with 23 bases between the two ends. The CDR3 has 17 residues. The CDR3 region is CASSARGTHPPGEKLFF. The DNA for the CDR3 is TGTGCCAGCAGCGCCCGGGGGACCCATCCCCCTGGTGAAAAACTGTTTTTT. Complete variable domain (other parts from reference TRBV7-2 and TRBJ1-4): GAGVSQSPSNKVTEKGKDVELRCDPISGHTALYWYRQSLGQGLEFLIYFQGNSAPDKSGLPSDRFSAERTGGSVSTLTIQRTQQEDSAVYLCASSARGTHPPGEKLFFGSGTQLSVL.

This clonotype was seen many times. The chain has TRBV6-5 and TRBJ1-5; D perhaps matches TRBD1 (6 bases). Germline V gene data show CDR1 as MNHEY and CDR2 as SVGAGI. Trimming cost V 4 bases and J 9 bases, with 13 bases left between them. CDR3 length equals 13 residues. CDR3 region: CASSLGGSVPQHF. The DNA for the CDR3 is TGTGCCAGCAGTTTAGGGGGGAGTGTGCCCCAGCATTTT.

This clonotype is termed medium-sized. The chain employs TRBV3-1 and TRBJ1-2; TRBD1 aligns across 7 bases. CDR1 and CDR2 from the germline V gene are LGHDT and YNNKEL (reference sequence). This CDR3 has 12 residues. Trimming took 4 bases from V and 8 from J; bases not matched to a gene: 4. CDR3 bases: TGTGCCAGCAGCCCAGGGGGTATAGGCTACACCTTC. This encodes CASSPGGIGYTF.

The table lists this clonotype with many counts. The J gene is TRBJ1-5, the V gene TRBV12-3 or TRBV12-4, with 8 bases fitting TRBD1. V lost 6 bases, J lost 1 base, and 8 bases stayed unmatched. This CDR3 spans 16 amino acids. CDR3 nucleotides: TGTGCCAGCAGCCGAAAAGGACAGGGAAGCAATCAGCCCCAGCATTTT. It translates to CASSRKGQGSNQPQHF.